What follows are 10 T cell receptor beta chains derived from one specimen sequenced in a study of persistence of HIV-infected CD4 T cells. The libraries were made with immunoSEQ version 4 in survey mode. The repertoire was sequenced with immunoSEQ multiplex PCR; TCRdb's copy has only in-frame clones and lacks some. The sample gives 43,000 or so clones, 89% of which show up once; 0.95% to 1.1% is in the top ten. Their cognate antigens are unknown. This nonspecific control used anti-CD3/anti-CD28 bead stimulation of CD4+ T cells. Sorting selected CD4+ T cells upregulating both CD40 ligand and CD69. Specimen: CD4+ T cells sorted from PBMCs after roughly 17-hour stimulation, collected from a patient who received antiretroviral therapy. The receptor source for this set is an adult man with HIV who was CMV-seropositive.

The genes are TRBV29-1 and TRBJ1-1, with 9 bases lining up with TRBD1. Germline trimming cut 4 bases from V and 3 bases from J; bases unmatched to any gene: 18. Germline assignment: CDR1 SQVTM and CDR2 ANQGSEA. The CDR3 length is 18 residues. CDR3 sequence: CSVATSRTGTGRDTEAFF. The CDR3 bases are TGCAGCGTTGCTACAAGTCGAACCGGGACAGGGCGAGACACTGAAGCTTTCTTT.

The chain couples TRBV2 to TRBJ1-2, with a weak D call TRBD1 (5 bases). The CDR3 runs 14 residues. Trimming stripped 0 bases from V and 4 bases from J, with 9 bases between. The germline gives CDR1 SNHLY, CDR2 FYNNEI. In DNA, the CDR3 is TGTGCCAGCAGTGAAGCTTCAGGGCTCTATGGCTACACCTTC. Protein sequence: CASSEASGLYGYTF.

This chain uses TRBV1 with TRBJ1-2. TRBV1 is flagged as a pseudogene. The CDR3 length is 14 residues. The CDR3, as DNA: TGCACCAGCAGCCAAGAGGGGGGAAGACGGGGCTACACCTTC. Translating gives CTSSQEGGRRGYTF.

The sample holds one count of this clone. The chain recombines TRBV7-9 with TRBJ2-2, with D hard to call. The CDR3 totals 16 residues. V was clipped by 2 bases and J by 2 bases, with 12 bases between them. CDR1 is SEHNR, CDR2 FQNEAQ, per germline (reference sequence). The CDR3 DNA reads as TGTGCCAGCAGCTTATCGCCCACAGCTAACACCGGGGAGCTGTTTTTT. Amino acid sequence: CASSLSPTANTGELFF.

This chain joins TRBV9 and TRBJ1-3; no clear D. V was shortened by 2 bases and J by 0 bases, with 9 bases between the two germline ends. CDR1 is SGDLS, CDR2 YYNGEE, per germline. The length of the CDR3 is 15 residues. The CDR3 bases are TGTGCCAGCAGCGTCGACGGCCACTCTGGAAACACCATATATTTT. As protein: CASSVDGHSGNTIYF.

The chain carries TRBV11-2 and TRBJ2-1, with unresolved D. CDR1 and CDR2 (germline): SGHAT, FQNNGV. The CDR3 totals 15 residues. The ends were cut back, 1 base at V and 0 bases at J, with 7 bases in the middle. CDR3 coding DNA: TGTGCCAGCAGCTTAGTTGCCAGCTCCTACAATGAGCAGTTCTTC. As protein: CASSLVASSYNEQFF.

This chain uses TRBV25-1 with TRBJ2-7, with D unclear. V lost 0 bases and J lost 3, with 3 bases in between. The V gene's germline CDR1 is MGHDK and CDR2 SYGVNS. The CDR3 is 12 residues long. In DNA, the CDR3 is TGTGCCAGCAGTGAATATAACTACGAGCAGTACTTC. Encoded protein: CASSEYNYEQYF.

In regard to this clone: At one boundary the junction diverges from the germline segment, which might be a read error. The CDR3: CASSLAPDRELFF. The DNA for the CDR3 is TGCGCCAGCAGCTTGGCCCCGGACAGGGAACTGTTTTTT. This sequence joins TRBV5-1 and TRBJ2-2, with 8 bases lining up with TRBD1. This CDR3 comprises 13 residues. Germline CDR1 reads SGHRS; CDR2 reads YFSETQ.

V and J are TRBV30 and TRBJ1-1, with D hard to call. This CDR3 is built from 14 residues. Trimming stripped 2 bases from V and 1 base from J, with 11 bases between. Germline V lookup: CDR1 GTSNPN, CDR2 SVGIG (reference sequence). This CDR3 is CAWSNGLPNTEAFF. CDR3 coding DNA: TGTGCCTGGAGTAACGGACTTCCGAACACTGAAGCTTTCTTT.

The chain uses TRBV5-6 and TRBJ1-2; D is unclear. The CDR3 is made up of 13 amino acids. Looked up from germline, CDR1 is SGHDT and CDR2 is YYEEEE. The ends were cut back, 2 bases at V and 5 bases at J, with 10 bases in the middle. The CDR3 DNA sequence: TGTGCCAGCAGCTTTCTACCCTCATATGGCTACACCTTC. Protein product: CASSFLPSYGYTF. The entire variable domain, with the rest obtained from reference TRBV5-6 and TRBJ1-2, is as follows: DAGVTQSPTHLIKTRGQQVTLRCSPKSGHDTVSWYQQALGQGPQFIFQYYEEEERQRGNFPDRFSGHQFPNYSSELNVNALLLGDSALYLCASSFLPSYGYTFGSGTRLTVV.